The 24 T cell receptor beta chains listed next were all sequenced from one sample in a study of cytomegalovirus exposure and HLA in healthy donors. The PCR used 60 Vbeta and 13 Jbeta primers. The protocol was immunoSEQ multiplex PCR, while the TCRdb copy is restricted to in-frame clones and leaves out a portion. Of 95,000 to 110,000 clones listed, 77% are singletons. The sequencing sample was made of PBMCs. Receptors originate from a male donor in good health and CMV-seronegative.

The gene calls are TRBV5-1 and TRBJ2-7; TRBD1 is a possible D gene (6 bases). The V gene lost 7 bases and the J gene lost 6 bases, with 20 bases spanning the gap. Per germline, CDR1 SGHRS and CDR2 YFSETQ. This CDR3 is built from 14 residues. CDR3 DNA: TGCGCCAGCCAAGATGAACTTACAGGGATCGAGCAGTACTTC. Translating gives CASQDELTGIEQYF. The variable domain in full, with the rest retrieved from reference TRBV5-1 and TRBJ2-7, is KAGVTQTPRYLIKTRGQQVTLSCSPISGHRSVSWYQQTPGQGLQFLFEYFSETQRNKGNFPGRFSGRQFSNSRSEMNVSTLELGDSALYLCASQDELTGIEQYFGPGTRLTVT.

This clone was observed a handful of times. The chain couples TRBV5-1 to TRBJ2-1; D is undetermined. Trimming removed 5 bases from V and 4 bases from J, with 4 bases in between. Germline V gene data show CDR1 as SGHRS and CDR2 as YFSETQ. CDR3 length: 11 amino acids. DNA of the CDR3: TGCGCCAGCAGTCTTTACAATGAGCAGTTCTTC. Translated: CASSLYNEQFF.

This rearrangement joins TRBV10-2 to TRBJ2-3, with 12 nucleotides matching TRBD2. CDR3 length: 14 residues. The germline V gene has CDR1 WSHSY and CDR2 SAAADI. Trimming at V came to 6 bases and at J to 4 bases, leaving 2 bases not matched to a gene. CDR3 residues: CASRLAGGPDTQYF. The CDR3, as DNA: TGCGCCAGCAGACTAGCGGGAGGTCCAGATACGCAGTATTTT.

The chain employs TRBV30 and TRBJ2-1, with 13 bases matching TRBD2. Unmatched junction bases numbered 5, after V lost 4 bases and J lost 8 bases. CDR1 and CDR2 (germline): GTSNPN, SVGIG (reference sequence). This CDR3 has 14 residues. CDR3 sequence: CAWTGTSGTDEQFF. CDR3 nucleotide sequence: TGTGCCTGGACCGGGACTAGCGGGACAGATGAGCAGTTCTTC.

The rearrangement links TRBV19 to TRBJ1-5; maybe TRBD1 (6 bases). Trimming left V 6 bases short and J 6 bases short, with 18 bases between. The CDR3 is made up of 15 amino acids. Germline V lookup: CDR1 LNHDA, CDR2 SQIVND (reference sequence). The CDR3 coding sequence is TGTGCCAGTAGCCCCCCACAGGGCCGAGGTCAGCCCCAGCATTTT. The encoded protein is CASSPPQGRGQPQHF.

The rearrangement joins TRBV28 to TRBJ1-5; D is ambiguous. The CDR3 contains 12 residues. V gave up 1 base and J gave up 6 bases, with 4 bases separating them. Germline CDR1 is MDHEN and CDR2 is SYDVKM. The CDR3 spells CASSLFSQPQHF. Written as DNA, the CDR3 is TGTGCCAGCAGTTTATTCAGTCAGCCCCAGCATTTT. The whole variable domain, filled in from reference TRBV28 and TRBJ1-5, reads DVKVTQSSRYLVKRTGEKVFLECVQDMDHENMFWYRQDPGLGLRLIYFSYDVKMKEKGDIPEGYSVSREKKERFSLILESASTNQTSMYLCASSLFSQPQHFGDGTRLSIL.

The J gene is TRBJ1-4, the V gene TRBV6-6; D may be TRBD1 (5 bases). Germline V gives CDR1 MNHNY, CDR2 SVGAGI (reference sequence). The V gene lost 4 bases and the J gene lost 4 bases, with 10 bases spanning the gap. The CDR3 covers 14 residues. The CDR3 DNA sequence: TGTGCCAGCAGTTGGGGCAGGGATAATGAAAAACTGTTTTTT. Its translation: CASSWGRDNEKLFF.

The V call is TRBV4-1, the J call TRBJ2-7; D gene uncertain. This CDR3 is built from 14 residues. V lost 1 base and J 0 bases, leaving 7 bases between the germline ends. CDR1 and CDR2 (germline): MGHRA, YSYEKL. The DNA of the CDR3 is TGCGCCAGCAGCCAAGTTGGTAGCTCCTACGAGCAGTACTTC. Protein product: CASSQVGSSYEQYF.

This clone was observed a few times. CDR3 nucleotides: TGTGCCAGCAGCTTAGGGACGACAGGGGAAGCTTTCTTT. This sequence encodes CASSLGTTGEAFF. The chain is built from TRBV7-6 and TRBJ1-1; 7 bases fit TRBD1. Germline V gives CDR1 SGHVS, CDR2 FNYEAQ. V lost 1 base to trimming and J lost 8 bases; unmatched junction nucleotides: 4. This CDR3 contains 13 residues.

V and J are TRBV5-6 and TRBJ2-7; 9 bases line up with TRBD1. Germline assignment: CDR1 SGHDT and CDR2 YYEEEE. The CDR3 sequence is 14 residues long. The V gene end was trimmed by 5 bases and the J gene end by 5 bases; junction bases not matched to a gene: 8. CDR3 loop: CASSSGTGNDEQYF. The CDR3 nucleotides are TGTGCCAGCAGTTCCGGGACAGGGAACGACGAGCAGTACTTC.

This clone was seen a few times. This sequence joins TRBV10-3 and TRBJ1-5; TRBD1 is a possible D gene (6 bases). Per germline, CDR1 ENHRY and CDR2 SYGVKD. This CDR3 is built from 15 residues. Trimming left V 6 bases short and J 0 bases short, with 12 bases between. The CDR3 nucleotides read TGTGCCATCAGGATGGACAGCAATAGCAATCAGCCCCAGCATTTT. Translation gives CAIRMDSNSNQPQHF.

The chain is built from TRBV4-2 and TRBJ2-1, with 8 bases that match TRBD2. Germline V gene data show CDR1 as LGHNA and CDR2 as YNFKEQ. The CDR3 extends over 16 amino acids. With 0 bases clipped from V and 2 bases from J, the junction kept 3 bases outside the gene matches. This CDR3 is CASSQDATSAYNEQFF. The CDR3 nucleotides are TGTGCCAGCAGCCAAGATGCGACTAGCGCCTACAATGAGCAGTTCTTC.

This clone occurred a few times. This sequence joins TRBV23-1 and TRBJ1-1; D may be TRBD1 (5 bases). TRBV23-1 is noted as an ORF with a role that remains uncertain. The CDR3 extends over 15 amino acids. With 3 bases removed from V and 1 base from J, the gap between germline ends came to 12 bases. CDR3 protein: CASSQGGRENTEAFF. Here the CDR3 DNA reads TGCGCCAGCAGTCAGGGGGGACGGGAGAACACTGAAGCTTTCTTT.

The rearrangement links TRBV11-2 to TRBJ2-7; 8 bases align to TRBD1. V trimming: 4 bases; J trimming: 3 bases; junction bases outside the gene matches: 2. The germline V gene encodes CDR1 SGHAT and CDR2 FQNNGV. The CDR3 is 13 amino acids. The DNA for the CDR3 is TGTGCCAGCAGCTCCAGGGGGCACTACGAGCAGTACTTC. The encoded protein is CASSSRGHYEQYF.

This CDR3 reads CASSLTVSTDTQYF. In nucleotides, the CDR3 is TGTGCCAGCAGCCTGACAGTTTCTACAGATACGCAGTATTTT. This chain links TRBV7-9 with TRBJ2-3, with D perhaps matching TRBD1 (5 bases). V was shortened by 5 bases and J by 3 bases, with 12 bases between the two germline ends. The CDR3 sequence is 14 residues long. The germline V gene has CDR1 SEHNR and CDR2 FQNEAQ (reference sequence).

DNA of the CDR3: TGTGCCAGCAGTCCGGGACAGGGGCCCCGCTGGTCTCGGGACTCTGGAAACACCATATATTTT. Its protein product is CASSPGQGPRWSRDSGNTIYF. The rearrangement uses TRBV28 and TRBJ1-3; 10 bases agree with TRBD1. The germline gives CDR1 MDHEN, CDR2 SYDVKM. CDR3 length: 21 residues. J gave up 0 bases and V 5 bases, and 19 bases lay outside the gene matches.

A few counts support this clone. The CDR3 DNA sequence: TGCGCCAGCAGCTTATGGACAGGGAAGACTGAAGCTTTCTTT. Translating it yields CASSLWTGKTEAFF. This chain links TRBV5-1 with TRBJ1-1; 8 bases line up with TRBD1. Germline values: CDR1 SGHRS, CDR2 YFSETQ. Germline trimming cut 2 bases from V and 5 bases from J; bases unmatched to any gene: 5. The CDR3 has 14 amino acids.

V and J are TRBV10-3 and TRBJ2-1, with D possibly being TRBD1 (5 bases). Germline assignment: CDR1 ENHRY and CDR2 SYGVKD. V dropped 3 bases and J dropped 2 bases, with 5 bases sitting between them. CDR3 length: 13 amino acids. The CDR3 loop is CAISDRAYNEQFF. CDR3 nucleotide sequence: TGTGCCATCAGTGACAGGGCCTACAATGAGCAGTTCTTC.

The J gene is TRBJ1-1, the V gene TRBV6-1; D is uncertain. The CDR3 is 13 residues long. With 4 bases removed from V and 1 base from J, the gap between germline ends came to 7 bases. Germline CDR1 reads MNHNS; CDR2 reads SASEGT. Written as DNA, the CDR3 is TGTGCCAGCAGTGGATTTAGGAACACTGAAGCTTTCTTT. Protein: CASSGFRNTEAFF.

The J gene is TRBJ1-5, the V gene TRBV19; D gene ambiguous. The V end was cut by 3 bases, the J end by 4 bases, with 4 bases between. In germline, CDR1 is LNHDA, CDR2 SQIVND (reference sequence). The CDR3 consists of 12 residues. The CDR3: CASSIGNQPQHF. The CDR3 coding sequence is TGTGCCAGTAGTATCGGTAATCAGCCCCAGCATTTT.

The chain employs TRBV2 and TRBJ1-2; weak D call: TRBD1 (6 bases). Trimming left V 2 bases short and J 5 bases short, with 15 bases between. This CDR3 comprises 15 residues. CDR1 is SNHLY, CDR2 FYNNEI, per germline. DNA of the CDR3: TGTGCCAGCAGTGAACGACAGGTTTCGGAGTATGGCTACACCTTC. This codes for CASSERQVSEYGYTF.

In its sample, this clone was seen once. The chain joins TRBV14 to TRBJ2-2, with TRBD2 as a possible D gene (6 bases). Trimming shortened V by 2 bases and J by 3 bases, and 13 bases separated the two germline ends. This CDR3 contains 16 residues. Germline V CDR1 and CDR2: SGHDN, FVKESK. DNA of the CDR3: TGTGCCAGCAGCCAACTCCGGGACTCCTACACCGGGGAGCTGTTTTTT. The encoded protein is CASSQLRDSYTGELFF.

The chain joins TRBV19 to TRBJ1-5, with TRBD1 matching over 7 bases. The germline V gene has CDR1 LNHDA and CDR2 SQIVND (reference sequence). The CDR3 extends over 14 amino acids. Germline trimming cut 3 bases from V and 4 bases from J; bases unmatched to any gene: 3. CDR3 amino acids: CASSIEQGNQPQHF. The CDR3 nucleotides read TGTGCCAGTAGTATCGAACAGGGGAATCAGCCCCAGCATTTT.

The chain links TRBV5-1 to TRBJ2-5; TRBD2 agrees at 11 bases. CDR1 SGHRS and CDR2 YFSETQ come from the germline V gene. J gave up 7 bases and V 4 bases, and 9 bases lay outside the gene matches. This CDR3 spans 15 amino acids. Here the CDR3 DNA reads TGCGCCAGCAGCCACCCCACTAGCGGGAGTGCGACCCAGTACTTC. Its translation is CASSHPTSGSATQYF.